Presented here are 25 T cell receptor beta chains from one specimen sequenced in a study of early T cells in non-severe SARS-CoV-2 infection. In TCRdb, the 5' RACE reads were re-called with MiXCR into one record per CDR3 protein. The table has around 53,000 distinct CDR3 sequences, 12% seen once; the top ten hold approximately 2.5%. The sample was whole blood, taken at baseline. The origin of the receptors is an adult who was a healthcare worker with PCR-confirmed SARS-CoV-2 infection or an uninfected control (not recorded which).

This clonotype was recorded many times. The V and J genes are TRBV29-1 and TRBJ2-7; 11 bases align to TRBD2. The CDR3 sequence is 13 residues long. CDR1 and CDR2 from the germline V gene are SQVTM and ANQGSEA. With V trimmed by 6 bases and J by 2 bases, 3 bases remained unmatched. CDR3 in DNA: TGCAGCGTCCGACTAGCGGGACCCTACGAGCAGTACTTC. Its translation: CSVRLAGPYEQYF.

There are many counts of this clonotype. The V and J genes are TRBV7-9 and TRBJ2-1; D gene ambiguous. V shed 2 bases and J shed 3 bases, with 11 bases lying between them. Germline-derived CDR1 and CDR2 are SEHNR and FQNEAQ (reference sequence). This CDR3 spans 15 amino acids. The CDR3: CASSLNKGSYNEQFF. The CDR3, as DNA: TGTGCCAGCAGCTTAAATAAGGGAAGCTACAATGAGCAGTTCTTC.

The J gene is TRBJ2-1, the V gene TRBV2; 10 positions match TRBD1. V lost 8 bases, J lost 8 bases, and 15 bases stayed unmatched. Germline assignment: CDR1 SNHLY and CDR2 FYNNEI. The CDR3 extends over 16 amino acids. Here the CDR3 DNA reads TGTGCCAGCGGATATCGACAGGGGGCGAGGTATGATGAGCAGTTCTTC. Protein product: CASGYRQGARYDEQFF.

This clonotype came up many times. The CDR3 region is CASSQGGWLAGRTDTQYF. CDR3 DNA: TGCGCCAGCAGCCAAGGAGGTTGGCTAGCGGGACGCACAGATACGCAGTATTTT. This chain joins TRBV4-1 and TRBJ2-3; the match to TRBD2 covers 9 bases. CDR1 is MGHRA, CDR2 YSYEKL, per germline. The CDR3 is 18 amino acids. The V gene end was trimmed by 1 base and the J gene end by 1 base; junction bases not matched to a gene: 9.

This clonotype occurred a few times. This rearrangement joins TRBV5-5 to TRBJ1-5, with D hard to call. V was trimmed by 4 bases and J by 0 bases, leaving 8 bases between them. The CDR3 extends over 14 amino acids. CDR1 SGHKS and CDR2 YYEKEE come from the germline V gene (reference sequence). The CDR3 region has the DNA TGTGCCAGCAGCCTGGAGTATAGCAATCAGCCCCAGCATTTT. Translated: CASSLEYSNQPQHF.

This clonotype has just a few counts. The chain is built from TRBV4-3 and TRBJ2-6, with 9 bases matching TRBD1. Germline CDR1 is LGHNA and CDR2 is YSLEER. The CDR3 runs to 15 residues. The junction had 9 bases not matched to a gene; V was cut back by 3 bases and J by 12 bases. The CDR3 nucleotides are TGCGCCAGCAGCCAGGGACAGGGAGTTCCCAGCGTCCTGACTTTC. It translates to CASSQGQGVPSVLTF.

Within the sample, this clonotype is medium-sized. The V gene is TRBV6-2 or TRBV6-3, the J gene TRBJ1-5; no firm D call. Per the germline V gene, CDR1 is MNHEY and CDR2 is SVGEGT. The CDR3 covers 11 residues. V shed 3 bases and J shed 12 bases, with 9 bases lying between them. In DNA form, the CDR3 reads TGTGCCAGCAGTTATAGAACGTTCCAGCATTTT. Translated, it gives CASSYRTFQHF.

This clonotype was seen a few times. Here the CDR3 DNA reads TGTGCCAGCAGTCGGACACCCTCTGGAAACACCATATATTTT. It codes for CASSRTPSGNTIYF. The chain combines TRBV6-5 with TRBJ1-3; perhaps TRBD1 as D (5 bases). From germline, CDR1 is MNHEY and CDR2 SVGAGI. The V gene lost 5 bases and the J gene lost 0 bases, with 8 bases spanning the gap. The CDR3 is made up of 14 amino acids.

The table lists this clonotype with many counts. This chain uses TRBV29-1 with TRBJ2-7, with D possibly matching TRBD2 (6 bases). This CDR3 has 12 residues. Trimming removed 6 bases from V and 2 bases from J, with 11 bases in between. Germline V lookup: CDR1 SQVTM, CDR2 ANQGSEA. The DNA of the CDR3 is TGCAGCGTGGAGGGGACCACCTACGAGCAGTACTTC. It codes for CSVEGTTYEQYF.

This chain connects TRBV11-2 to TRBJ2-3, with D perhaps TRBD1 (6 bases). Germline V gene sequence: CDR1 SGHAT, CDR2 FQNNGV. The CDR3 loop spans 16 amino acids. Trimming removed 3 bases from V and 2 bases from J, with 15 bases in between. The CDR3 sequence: CASSLRGGPTTDTQYF. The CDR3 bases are TGTGCCAGCAGCTTGCGAGGGGGACCGACCACAGATACGCAGTATTTT.

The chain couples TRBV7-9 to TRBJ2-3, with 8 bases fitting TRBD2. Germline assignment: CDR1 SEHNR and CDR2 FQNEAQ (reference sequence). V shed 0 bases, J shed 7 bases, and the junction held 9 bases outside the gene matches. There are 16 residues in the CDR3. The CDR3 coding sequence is TGTGCCAGCAGCTTAGCGAGCGGGGGAGGTGGAAATACGCAGTATTTT. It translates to CASSLASGGGGNTQYF.

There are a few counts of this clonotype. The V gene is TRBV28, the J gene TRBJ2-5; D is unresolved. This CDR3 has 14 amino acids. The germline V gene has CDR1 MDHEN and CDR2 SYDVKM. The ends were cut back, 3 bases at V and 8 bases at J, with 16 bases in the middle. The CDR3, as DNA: TGTGCCAGCAGTTTGACGTTGGTCCACAAAACCCAGTACTTC. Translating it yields CASSLTLVHKTQYF.

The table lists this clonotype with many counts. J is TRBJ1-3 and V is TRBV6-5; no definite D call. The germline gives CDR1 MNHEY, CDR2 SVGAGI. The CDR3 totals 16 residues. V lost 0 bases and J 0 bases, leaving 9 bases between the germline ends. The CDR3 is CASSYSIGFSGNTIYF. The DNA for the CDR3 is TGTGCCAGCAGTTACTCGATCGGGTTCTCTGGAAACACCATATATTTT.

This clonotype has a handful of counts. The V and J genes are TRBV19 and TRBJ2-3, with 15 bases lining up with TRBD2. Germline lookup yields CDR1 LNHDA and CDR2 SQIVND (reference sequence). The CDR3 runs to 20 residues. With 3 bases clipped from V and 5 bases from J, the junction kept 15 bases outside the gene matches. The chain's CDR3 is CASSIAGPGLAGGRGDTQYF. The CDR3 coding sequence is TGTGCCAGTAGTATCGCAGGTCCCGGACTAGCGGGAGGGAGAGGAGATACGCAGTATTTT.

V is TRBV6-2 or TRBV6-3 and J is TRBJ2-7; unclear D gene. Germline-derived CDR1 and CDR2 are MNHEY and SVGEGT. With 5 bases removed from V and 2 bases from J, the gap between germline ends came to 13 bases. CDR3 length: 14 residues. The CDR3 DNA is TGTGCCAGCAGTCCCGATTATTATCCCTACGAGCAGTACTTC. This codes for CASSPDYYPYEQYF.

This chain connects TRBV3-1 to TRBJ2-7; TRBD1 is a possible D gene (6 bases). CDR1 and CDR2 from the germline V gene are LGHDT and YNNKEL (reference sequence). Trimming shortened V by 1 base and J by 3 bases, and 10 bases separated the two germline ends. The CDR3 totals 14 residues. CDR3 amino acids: CASSQGLQGYEQYF. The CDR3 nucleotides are TGTGCCAGCAGCCAAGGACTACAGGGCTACGAGCAGTACTTC.

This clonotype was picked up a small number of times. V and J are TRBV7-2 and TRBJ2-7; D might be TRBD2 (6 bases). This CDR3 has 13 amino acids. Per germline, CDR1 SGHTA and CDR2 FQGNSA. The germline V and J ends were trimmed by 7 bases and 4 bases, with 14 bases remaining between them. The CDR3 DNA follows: TGTGCCAGCACCAGGAGGGAGTCGTACGAGCAGTACTTC. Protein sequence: CASTRRESYEQYF.

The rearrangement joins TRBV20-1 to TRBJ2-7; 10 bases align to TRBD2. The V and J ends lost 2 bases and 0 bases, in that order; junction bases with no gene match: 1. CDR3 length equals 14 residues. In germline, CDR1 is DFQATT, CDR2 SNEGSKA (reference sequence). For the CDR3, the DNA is TGCAGTGCTAGAAGCGGGAGGGCCTCCTACGAGCAGTACTTC. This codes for CSARSGRASYEQYF.

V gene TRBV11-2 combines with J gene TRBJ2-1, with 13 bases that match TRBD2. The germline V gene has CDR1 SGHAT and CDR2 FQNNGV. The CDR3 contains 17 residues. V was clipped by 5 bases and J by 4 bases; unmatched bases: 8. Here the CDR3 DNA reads TGTGCCAGCAGCCTCACCCCGACTAGCGGGGGGTACAATGAGCAGTTCTTC. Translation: CASSLTPTSGGYNEQFF.

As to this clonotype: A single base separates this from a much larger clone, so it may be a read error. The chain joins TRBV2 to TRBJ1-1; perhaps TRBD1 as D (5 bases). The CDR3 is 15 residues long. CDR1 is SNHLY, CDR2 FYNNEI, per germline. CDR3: CANSEYKGRGTEAFF. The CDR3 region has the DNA TGTGCCAACAGTGAATATAAGGGAAGGGGCACTGAAGCTTTCTTT.

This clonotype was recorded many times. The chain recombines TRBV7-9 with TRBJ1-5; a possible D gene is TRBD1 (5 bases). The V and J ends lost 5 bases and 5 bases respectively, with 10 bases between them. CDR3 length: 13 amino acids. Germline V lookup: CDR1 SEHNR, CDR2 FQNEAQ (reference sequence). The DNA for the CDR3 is TGTGCCAGCAGCCGACAGTCCGATCAGCCCCAGCATTTT. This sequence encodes CASSRQSDQPQHF.

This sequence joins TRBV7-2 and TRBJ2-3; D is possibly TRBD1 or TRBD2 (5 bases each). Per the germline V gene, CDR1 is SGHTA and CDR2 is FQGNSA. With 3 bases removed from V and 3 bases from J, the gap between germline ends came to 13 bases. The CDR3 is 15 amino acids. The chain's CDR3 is CASSFRDPRTDTQYF. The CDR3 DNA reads TGTGCCAGCAGCTTCCGGGACCCCAGGACAGATACGCAGTATTTT.

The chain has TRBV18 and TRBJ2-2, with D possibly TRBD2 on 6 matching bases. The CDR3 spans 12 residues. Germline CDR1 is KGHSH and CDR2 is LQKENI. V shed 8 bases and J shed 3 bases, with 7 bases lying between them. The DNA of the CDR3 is TGTGCCAGCCGACTAGACACCGGGGAGCTGTTTTTT. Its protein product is CASRLDTGELFF.

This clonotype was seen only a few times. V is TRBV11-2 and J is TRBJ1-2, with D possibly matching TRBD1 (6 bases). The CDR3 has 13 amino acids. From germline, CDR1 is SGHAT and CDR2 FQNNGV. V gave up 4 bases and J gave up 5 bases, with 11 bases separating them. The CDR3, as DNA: TGTGCCAGCAGCTCAACGCAGGGGTATGGCTACACCTTC. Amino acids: CASSSTQGYGYTF.

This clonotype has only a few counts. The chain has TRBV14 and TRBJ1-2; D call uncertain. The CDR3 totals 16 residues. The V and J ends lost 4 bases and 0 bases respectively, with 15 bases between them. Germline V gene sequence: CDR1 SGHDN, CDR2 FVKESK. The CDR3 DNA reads TGTGCCAGCAGCCCAGTAGTGCGGCGGCCTAACTATGGCTACACCTTC. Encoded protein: CASSPVVRRPNYGYTF.